The clone carrying this T cell receptor beta chain was detected only a few times. Its antigen is unknown. The record originates from a study of beta chain features in type 1 diabetes. The V gene end was trimmed by 3 bases and the J gene end by 4 bases; junction bases not matched to a gene: 8. This CDR3 has 16 amino acids. In germline, CDR1 is SGHVS, CDR2 FNYEAQ. The isolated RNA, all of it, was reverse transcribed, so expressed TCRB transcripts were what got sequenced. The assay was immunoSEQ multiplex PCR, and TCRdb's table has in-frame clones only and misses some. This table holds nearly 350,000 clones, approximately 10% found once. General study points: More deletions and fewer insertions at VDJ junctions were found in patients with type 1 diabetes. Cells that show high TCR expression could be over-represented by cDNA sequencing. Moderate but significant shortening of TCRB CDR3s was recorded in all four CD4+ subsets from Type 1 diabetes patients. Across patients, naive, central memory and Treg TCRB repertoires exhibited apparently greater similarity than was observed across healthy donors.

The clonotype was recovered from a man aged 25 to 45 with type 1 diabetes. V usage is TRBV7-6 and J usage is TRBJ2-3, with 9 bases aligning to TRBD2. Material for sequencing was central memory CD4+ T cells from blood. CDR3 nucleotide sequence: TGTGCCAGCAGCTTGTTTGCAGCGGGGGGCGCAGATACGCAGTATTTT. Translating it yields CASSLFAAGGADTQYF.